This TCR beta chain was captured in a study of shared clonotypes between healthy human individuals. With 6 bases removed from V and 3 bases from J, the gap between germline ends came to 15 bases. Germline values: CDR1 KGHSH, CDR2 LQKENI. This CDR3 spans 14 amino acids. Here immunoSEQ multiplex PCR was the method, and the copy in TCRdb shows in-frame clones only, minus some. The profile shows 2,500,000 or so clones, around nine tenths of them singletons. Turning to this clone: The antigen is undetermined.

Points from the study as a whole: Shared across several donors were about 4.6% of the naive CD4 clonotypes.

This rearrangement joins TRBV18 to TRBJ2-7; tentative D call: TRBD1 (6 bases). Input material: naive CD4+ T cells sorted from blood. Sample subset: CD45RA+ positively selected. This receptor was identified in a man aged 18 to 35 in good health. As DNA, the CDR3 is TGTGCCAGCTCCTTACAGGGATACGGCTACGAGCAGTACTTC. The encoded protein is CASSLQGYGYEQYF.